The clone carrying this TCR beta chain was observed many times. These data are taken from a study of identical twins. A universal primer site was incorporated via template switching, and the cDNA contained unique molecular identifiers. TCRdb fed the 5' RACE reads into MiXCR, producing one record per CDR3 protein. The sample records approximately 220,000 distinct CDR3 sequences, 7.5% being singletons. The CDR3 loop spans 14 amino acids. V shed 3 bases and J shed 6 bases, with 14 bases lying between them. This sample also belongs to another study, concerning yellow fever vaccine responses in identical twins. That source reports: Reportedly, the T cell response mounted by twins to vaccine seemed partly convergent, partly personalized.

The clonotype originates from a woman aged 18-29 years in good health. The material sequenced was CD8+ T cells sorted from blood. The rearrangement uses TRBV12-3 or TRBV12-4 and TRBJ1-1; D is possibly TRBD1 (5 bases). The CDR3 region is CASSFWGGDPEAFF. In nucleotides, the CDR3 is TGTGCCAGCAGTTTTTGGGGGGGAGATCCTGAAGCTTTCTTT.